Listed below are T cell receptor beta chains from one sample, sequenced in a study of blood T cell repertoires in COVID-19. Clones were sequenced by immunoSEQ multiplex PCR, and TCRdb holds only the in-frame ones, with some missing. The table includes about 170,000 clones, about 89% detected once. The specimen was peripheral blood. These receptors were taken from a man aged 70-80 years with acute or convalescent COVID-19. Each CDR3 is given without its conserved first and last residue.

cdr3_aa	v_call	j_call
ASSLRSRQGVETQY	TRBV7-2	TRBJ2-5
ASSGAQGTVGELF	TRBV2	TRBJ2-2
ASSVSSGKGYNSEGEQY	TRBV9	TRBJ2-7
ASGGGRFPEAF	TRBV28	TRBJ1-1
ASRQGYEQY	TRBV2	TRBJ2-7
ASSPSGVETQY	TRBV7-6	TRBJ2-5
ASSRTREGGEAF	TRBV2	TRBJ1-1
ATSDASGAYNEQF	TRBV24-1	TRBJ2-1
ASSQDISSGGETQY	TRBV4-3	TRBJ2-5
ASSLSVHGDLETQY	TRBV27	TRBJ2-5
ASSLGASGTSEQY	TRBV7-2	TRBJ2-7
ASSPRQGTDNEQF	TRBV18	TRBJ2-1
ASRTGTGEQF	TRBV6-5	TRBJ2-1
ASSEGGNYQPQH	TRBV7-9	TRBJ1-5
ASGGGDQPQH	TRBV28	TRBJ1-5
ASSQAYGSTYEQY	TRBV4-1	TRBJ2-7
ASSTSGGEKLF	TRBV7-9	TRBJ1-4
ASSVAASGGQETQY	TRBV9	TRBJ2-5
ASSVGTSGNTIY	TRBV5-4	TRBJ1-3
ASSYTSGTDTQY	TRBV5-1	TRBJ2-3
ASSLQVAWGTDTQY	TRBV11-1	TRBJ2-3
ASSGNYRESSGYT	TRBV19	TRBJ1-2
ASSVAGDGTPLH	TRBV9	TRBJ1-6
ASSVSGGDSSGTDTQY	TRBV6-1	TRBJ2-3
ATRNTIPYGYT	TRBV6-5	TRBJ1-2
ASSLTGTRDGYT	TRBV5-5	TRBJ1-2
ASSFLYSNTEAF	TRBV5-8	TRBJ1-1
ASSKAATRGNEQF	TRBV5-1	TRBJ2-1
ASSPPGTQY	TRBV18	TRBJ2-3
ASSEARGAYYQPQH	TRBV6-1	TRBJ1-5
SAQLAQTYNEQF	TRBV29-1	TRBJ2-1
ASSLGQPRAADYEQY	TRBV28	TRBJ2-7
ASSFDLAGASYNEQF	TRBV5-1	TRBJ2-1
ASSYVSTGELF	TRBV6-2/TRBV6-3	TRBJ2-2
ASSLWENSYEQY	TRBV27	TRBJ2-7
ASSVGTSGGLVDTQY	TRBV9	TRBJ2-3
ASSPNGEEDTQY	TRBV18	TRBJ2-3
ASIKTGGTEAF	TRBV6-5	TRBJ1-1
ASSLWQNIQY	TRBV12-3/TRBV12-4	TRBJ2-4
ASSLGPTAF	TRBV28	TRBJ1-1
ASSWTGADGYT	TRBV19	TRBJ1-2
ASSTQDRVNTEAF	TRBV5-4	TRBJ1-1
ASSRGPGLPNRDTQY	TRBV28	TRBJ2-3
ASSSDDRDKLF	TRBV11-2	TRBJ1-4